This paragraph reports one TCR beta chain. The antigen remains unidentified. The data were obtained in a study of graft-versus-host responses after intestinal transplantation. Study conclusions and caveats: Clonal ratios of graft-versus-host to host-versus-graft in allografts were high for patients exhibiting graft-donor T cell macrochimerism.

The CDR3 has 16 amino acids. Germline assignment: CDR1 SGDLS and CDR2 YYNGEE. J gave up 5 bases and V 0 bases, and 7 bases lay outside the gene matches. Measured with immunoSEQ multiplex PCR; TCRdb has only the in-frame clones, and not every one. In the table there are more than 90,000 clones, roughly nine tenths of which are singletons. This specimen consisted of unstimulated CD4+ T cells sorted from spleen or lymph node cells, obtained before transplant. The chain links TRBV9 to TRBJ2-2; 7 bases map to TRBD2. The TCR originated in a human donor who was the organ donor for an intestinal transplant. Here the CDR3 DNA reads TGTGCCAGCAGCGTAGGTGGCGGGAGTAGGACCGGGGAGCTGTTTTTT. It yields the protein CASSVGGGSRTGELFF.